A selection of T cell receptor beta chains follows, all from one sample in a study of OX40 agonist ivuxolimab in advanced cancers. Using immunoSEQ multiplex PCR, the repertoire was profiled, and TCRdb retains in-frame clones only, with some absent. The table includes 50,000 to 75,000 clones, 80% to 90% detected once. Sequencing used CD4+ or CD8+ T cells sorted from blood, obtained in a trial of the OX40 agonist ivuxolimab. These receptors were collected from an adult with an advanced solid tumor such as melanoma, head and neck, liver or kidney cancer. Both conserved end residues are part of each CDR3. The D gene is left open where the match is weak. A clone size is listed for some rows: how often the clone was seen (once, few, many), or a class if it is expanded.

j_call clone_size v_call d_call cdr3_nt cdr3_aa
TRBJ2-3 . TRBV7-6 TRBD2 TGTGCCAGCAGCCCCCTCCTCAAGCGGGAGGGTCAACCCACAGATACGCAGTATTTT CASSPLLKREGQPTDTQYF
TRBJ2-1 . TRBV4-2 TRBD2 TGTGCCAGCAGCCAGACTAGCGGGAGTTACAATGAGCAGTTCTTC CASSQTSGSYNEQFF
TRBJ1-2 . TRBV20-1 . TGCAGTGTTTGGGACTATGGCTACACCTTC CSVWDYGYTF
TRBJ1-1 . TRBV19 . TGTGCCAGTAGTTGGCGGGAGGTGAACACTGAAGCTTTCTTT CASSWREVNTEAFF
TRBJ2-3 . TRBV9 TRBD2 TGTGCCAGCAGCACCCGGCCGGGAGGAGCTATTGATACGCAGTATTTT CASSTRPGGAIDTQYF
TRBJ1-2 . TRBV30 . TGTGCACGGGATTTAGAGGGGACTAACTATGGCTACACCTTC CARDLEGTNYGYTF
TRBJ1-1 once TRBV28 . TGTGCCAGCAGCTGGGGGGCAATGAACACTGAAGCTTTCTTT CASSWGAMNTEAFF
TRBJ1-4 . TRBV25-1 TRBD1 TGTGCCAGCAGTGCTAACCCCGGGACAGGGGCAACTAATGAAAAACTGTTTTTT CASSANPGTGATNEKLFF
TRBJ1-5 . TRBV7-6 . TGTGCCAGCAGCTTAGGACAGTTCCCTTGGCCCCAGCATTTT CASSLGQFPWPQHF
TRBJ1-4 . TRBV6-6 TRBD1 TGTGCCAGCAACCAACAGGGGGTGCACGAAAAACTGTTTTTT CASNQQGVHEKLFF
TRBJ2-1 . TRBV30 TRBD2 TGTGCCTGGAGCGACCTTTACATACTAGCGGACTATTACAATGAGCAGTTCTTC CAWSDLYILADYYNEQFF
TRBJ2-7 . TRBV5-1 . TGCGCCAGCACCACGAGACAGGATACAACCTACGAGCAGTACTTC CASTTRQDTTYEQYF
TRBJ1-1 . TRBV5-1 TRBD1 TGCGCCAGCAGCTTAAATCCGGGACAGGGATTTGGGGCTTTCTTT CASSLNPGQGFGAFF
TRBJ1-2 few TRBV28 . TGTGCCAGCACCAACATCTGGGGCTACACCTTC CASTNIWGYTF
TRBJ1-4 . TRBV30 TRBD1 TGTGCCTGGAGCCAGGGGGCGGGTAATGAAAAACTGTTTTTT CAWSQGAGNEKLFF
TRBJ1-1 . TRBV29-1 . TGCAGCGTTGCACGGGGCACTGAAGCTTTCTTT CSVARGTEAFF
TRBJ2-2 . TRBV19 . TGTGCCAGTAGACATCAGGGGAACACCGGGGAGCTGTTTTTT CASRHQGNTGELFF
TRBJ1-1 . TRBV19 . TGTGCCAGTAGGACTTGGGCAGGGGTGAACACTGAAGCTTTCTTT CASRTWAGVNTEAFF
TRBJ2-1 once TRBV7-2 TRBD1 TGTGCCAGCAGCTTAGCCCAGGGGGGGAAACCGGGACAGGGTTATGGTGAGCAGTTCTTC CASSLAQGGKPGQGYGEQFF
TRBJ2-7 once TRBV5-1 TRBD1 TGCGCCAGCAGCGGGGGGACAGGCGGGTACTACGAGCAGTACTTC CASSGGTGGYYEQYF
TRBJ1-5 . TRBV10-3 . TGTGCCATCAGTAAGGACATTGGCAATCAGCCCCAGCATTTT CAISKDIGNQPQHF
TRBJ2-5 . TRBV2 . TGTGCCAGCAGTGAAGAGACCCAGTACTTC CASSEETQYF
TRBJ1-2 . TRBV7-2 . TGTGCCAGCAGCTTAGACCAGGCCTATGGCTACACCTTC CASSLDQAYGYTF
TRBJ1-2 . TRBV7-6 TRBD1 TGTGCCAGCAGTTCAGGGGGCCGTGGCTACACCTTC CASSSGGRGYTF
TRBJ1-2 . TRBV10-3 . TGTGCCATCGGAAGGGACTATGGCTACACCTTC CAIGRDYGYTF
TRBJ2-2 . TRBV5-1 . TGCGCCAGCAGCTCCGACCCTGCCAGCACCGGGGAGCTGTTTTTT CASSSDPASTGELFF
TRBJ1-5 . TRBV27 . TGTGCCAGCAAAACAGGGCCTCTAAGCAATCAGCCCCAGCATTTT CASKTGPLSNQPQHF
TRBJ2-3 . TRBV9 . TGTGCCAGCAGCGTAGTAGGTGGGGGCACAGATACGCAGTATTTT CASSVVGGGTDTQYF
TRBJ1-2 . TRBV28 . TGTGCCAGCAGCCGGAGGGGGGCTGACTATGGCTACACCTTC CASSRRGADYGYTF
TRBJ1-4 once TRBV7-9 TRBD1 TGTGCCAGCAGCTTTTTATCCGGACAGGCAACTAATGAAAAACTGTTTTTT CASSFLSGQATNEKLFF
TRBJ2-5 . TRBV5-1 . TGCGCCAGCAGCAGGGGGGGAGAGACCCAGTACTTC CASSRGGETQYF
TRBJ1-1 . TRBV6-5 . TGTGCCAGCAGGTACATACAGGGCACTGAAGCTTTCTTT CASRYIQGTEAFF
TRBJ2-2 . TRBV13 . TGTGCCAGCGGTGAACAGGGAACGAACACCGGGGAGCTGTTTTTT CASGEQGTNTGELFF
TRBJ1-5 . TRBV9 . TGTGCCAGCAGCGCAGGTCCCGACAATCAGCCCCAGCATTTT CASSAGPDNQPQHF
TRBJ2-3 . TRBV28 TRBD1 TGTGCCAGCAGCGGGGACAGGGATCTCGATACGCAGTATTTT CASSGDRDLDTQYF
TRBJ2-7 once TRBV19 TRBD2 TGTGCCAGTAGTTTGATGACTAGCGGAGGGCGGGGGGAGCAGTACTTC CASSLMTSGGRGEQYF
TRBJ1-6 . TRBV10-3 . TGTGCCATCAGTGAGTCAAACAGGGATAATTCACCCCTCCACTTT CAISESNRDNSPLHF
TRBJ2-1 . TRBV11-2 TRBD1 TGTGCCAGCAGCCCTAGACAGGGGGTATCTGAGCAGTTCTTC CASSPRQGVSEQFF
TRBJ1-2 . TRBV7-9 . TGTGCCAGCAGCCCGAACCTCATTGGCTACACCTTC CASSPNLIGYTF